This T cell receptor (beta chain) was captured by sequencing in a study of blood T cell repertoires in COVID-19. About the study: COVID-19 samples collected from the United States, Italy and Spain covered acute and convalescent phases.

Source study methods: Amplifying reference gene primers gave estimates of nucleated cell counts. Produced via immunoSEQ multiplex PCR; TCRdb's table is partial and in-frame only. The V and J calls and clone size were taken over from that table, and D and trimming were inferred from the DNA. The data show around 200,000 clones, approximately 87% seen once. Germline CDR1 and CDR2: SEHNR and FQNEAQ (reference sequence). The CDR3 sequence is 17 residues long. Between the trimmed V and J ends, which lost 5 bases and 2 bases, there was a span of 20 bases. The source is a man aged 18 to 35 with active or convalescent COVID-19. Material: peripheral blood. This chain connects TRBV7-9 to TRBJ2-3; D perhaps matches TRBD2 (5 bases). The CDR3 region is CASSPLPWTRDTDTQYF. As DNA, the CDR3 is TGTGCCAGCAGCCCACTGCCCTGGACGAGGGACACAGATACGCAGTATTTT.